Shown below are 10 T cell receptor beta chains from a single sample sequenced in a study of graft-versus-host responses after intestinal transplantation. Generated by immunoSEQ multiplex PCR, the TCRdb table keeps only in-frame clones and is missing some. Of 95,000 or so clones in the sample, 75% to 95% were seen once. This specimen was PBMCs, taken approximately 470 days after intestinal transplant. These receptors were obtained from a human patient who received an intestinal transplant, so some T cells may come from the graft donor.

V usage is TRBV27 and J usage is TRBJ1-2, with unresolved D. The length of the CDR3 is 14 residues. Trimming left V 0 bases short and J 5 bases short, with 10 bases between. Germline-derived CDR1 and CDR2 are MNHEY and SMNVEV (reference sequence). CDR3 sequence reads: CASSLSGPAYGYTF. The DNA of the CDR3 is TGTGCCAGCAGTTTATCGGGTCCCGCGTATGGCTACACCTTC.

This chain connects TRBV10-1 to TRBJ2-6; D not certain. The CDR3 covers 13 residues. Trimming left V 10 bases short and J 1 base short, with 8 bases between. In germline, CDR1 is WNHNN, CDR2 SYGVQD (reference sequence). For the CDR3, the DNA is TGCGCCACCCCGCCATCTGGGGCCAACGTCCTGACTTTC. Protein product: CATPPSGANVLTF.

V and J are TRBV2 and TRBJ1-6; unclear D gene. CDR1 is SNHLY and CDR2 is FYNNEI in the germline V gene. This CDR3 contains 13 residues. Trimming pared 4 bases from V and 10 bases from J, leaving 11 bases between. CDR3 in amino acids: CASSVQVGSPLHF. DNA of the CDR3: TGTGCCAGCAGTGTTCAGGTCGGGTCACCCCTCCACTTT. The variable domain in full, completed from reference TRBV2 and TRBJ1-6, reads EPEVTQTPSHQVTQMGQEVILRCVPISNHLYFYWYRQILGQKVEFLVSFYNNEISEKSEIFDDQFSVERPDGSNFTLKIRSTKLEDSAMYFCASSVQVGSPLHFGNGTRLTVT.

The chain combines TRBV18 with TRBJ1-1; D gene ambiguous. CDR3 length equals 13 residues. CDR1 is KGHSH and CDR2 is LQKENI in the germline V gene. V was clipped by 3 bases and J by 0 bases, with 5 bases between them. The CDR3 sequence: CASSPAVNTEAFF. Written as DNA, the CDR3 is TGTGCCAGCTCACCGGCCGTGAACACTGAAGCTTTCTTT.

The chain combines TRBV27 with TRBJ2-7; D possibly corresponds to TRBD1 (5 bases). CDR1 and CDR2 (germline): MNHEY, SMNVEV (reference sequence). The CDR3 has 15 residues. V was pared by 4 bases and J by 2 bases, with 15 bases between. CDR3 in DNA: TGTGCCAGCAGTTCAAATCCAGGGTGGACCTACGAGCAGTACTTC. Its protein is CASSSNPGWTYEQYF.

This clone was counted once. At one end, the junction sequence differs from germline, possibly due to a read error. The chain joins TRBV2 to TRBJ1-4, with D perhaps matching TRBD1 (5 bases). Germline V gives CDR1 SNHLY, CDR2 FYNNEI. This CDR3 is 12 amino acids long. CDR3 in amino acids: CVSRAPNEKLFF. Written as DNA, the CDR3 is TGTGTCAGCAGGGCCCCAAATGAAAAACTGTTTTTT.

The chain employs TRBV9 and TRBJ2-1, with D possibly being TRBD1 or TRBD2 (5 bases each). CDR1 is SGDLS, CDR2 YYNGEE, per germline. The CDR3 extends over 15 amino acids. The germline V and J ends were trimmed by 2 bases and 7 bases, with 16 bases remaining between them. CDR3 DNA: TGTGCCAGCAGCGTGGGAAGGGACCTGGGGAATGAGCAGTTCTTC. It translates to CASSVGRDLGNEQFF.

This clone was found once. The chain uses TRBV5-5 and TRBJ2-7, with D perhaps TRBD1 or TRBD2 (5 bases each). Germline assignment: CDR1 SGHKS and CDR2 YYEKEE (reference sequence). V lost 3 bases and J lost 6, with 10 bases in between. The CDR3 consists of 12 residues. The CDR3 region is CASSWDRLEQYF. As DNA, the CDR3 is TGTGCCAGCAGCTGGGACCGGCTCGAGCAGTACTTC.

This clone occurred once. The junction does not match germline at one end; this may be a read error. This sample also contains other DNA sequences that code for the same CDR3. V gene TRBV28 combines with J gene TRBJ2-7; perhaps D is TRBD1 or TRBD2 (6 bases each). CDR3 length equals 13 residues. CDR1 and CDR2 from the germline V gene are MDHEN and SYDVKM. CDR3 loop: CASSLGGPYEQYF. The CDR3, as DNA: TGCGCCAGCAGTTTGGGGGGCCCCTACGAGCAGTACTTC.

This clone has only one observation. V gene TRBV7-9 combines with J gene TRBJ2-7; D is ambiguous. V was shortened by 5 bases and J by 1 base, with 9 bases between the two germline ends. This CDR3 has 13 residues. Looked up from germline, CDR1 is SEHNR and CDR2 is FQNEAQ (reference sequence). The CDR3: CASSKAASYEQYF. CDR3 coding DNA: TGTGCCAGCAGCAAGGCAGCGTCCTACGAGCAGTACTTC.